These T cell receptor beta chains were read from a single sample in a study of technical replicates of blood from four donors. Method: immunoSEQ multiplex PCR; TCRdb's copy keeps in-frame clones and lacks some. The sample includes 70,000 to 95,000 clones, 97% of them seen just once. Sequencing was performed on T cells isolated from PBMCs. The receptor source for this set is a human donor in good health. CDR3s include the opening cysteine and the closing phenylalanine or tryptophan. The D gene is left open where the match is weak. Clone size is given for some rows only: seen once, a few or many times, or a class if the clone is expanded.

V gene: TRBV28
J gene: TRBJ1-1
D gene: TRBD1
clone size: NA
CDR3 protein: CASSTHRGWNTEAFF
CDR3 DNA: TGTGCCAGCAGTACCCACAGGGGGTGGAACACTGAAGCTTTCTTT

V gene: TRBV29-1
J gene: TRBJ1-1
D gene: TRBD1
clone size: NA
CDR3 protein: CSVKSGGQEAFF
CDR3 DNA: TGCAGCGTTAAATCAGGGGGCCAAGAAGCTTTCTTT

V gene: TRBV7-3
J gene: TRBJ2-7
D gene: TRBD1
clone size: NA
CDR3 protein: CASSPDRGPYEQYF
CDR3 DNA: TGTGCCAGCAGCCCAGACAGGGGACCCTACGAGCAGTACTTC

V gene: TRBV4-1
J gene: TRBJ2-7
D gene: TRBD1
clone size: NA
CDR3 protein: CASSVRDREHEQYF
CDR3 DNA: TGCGCCAGCAGCGTCCGGGACAGGGAACACGAGCAGTACTTC

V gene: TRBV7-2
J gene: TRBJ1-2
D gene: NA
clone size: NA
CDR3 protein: CASSLALLGDGYTF
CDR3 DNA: TGTGCCAGCAGCTTAGCGTTATTGGGAGATGGCTACACCTTC

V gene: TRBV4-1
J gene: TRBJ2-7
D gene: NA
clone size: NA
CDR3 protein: CASSQARGGSEQYF
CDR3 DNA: TGCGCCAGCAGCCAAGCCCGGGGAGGTTCGGAGCAGTACTTC

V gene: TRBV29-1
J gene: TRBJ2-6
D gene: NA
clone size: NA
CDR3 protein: CSVPSGSGANVLTF
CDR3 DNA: TGCAGCGTTCCCAGTGGCTCTGGGGCCAACGTCCTGACTTTC

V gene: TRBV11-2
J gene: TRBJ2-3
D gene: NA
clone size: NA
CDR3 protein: CASSQTAGADTQYF
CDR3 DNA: TGTGCCAGCAGCCAAACAGCAGGGGCAGATACGCAGTATTTT

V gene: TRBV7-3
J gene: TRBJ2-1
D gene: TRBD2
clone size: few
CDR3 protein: CASSLRAGAHEQFF
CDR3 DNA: TGTGCCAGCAGCTTAAGGGCGGGAGCGCATGAGCAGTTCTTC

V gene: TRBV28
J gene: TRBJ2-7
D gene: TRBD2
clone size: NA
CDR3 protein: CASRWTSGRAYEQYF
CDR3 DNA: TGTGCCAGCAGATGGACTAGCGGGAGAGCCTACGAGCAGTACTTC

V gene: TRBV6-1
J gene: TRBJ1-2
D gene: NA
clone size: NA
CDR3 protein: CASSVTGTPGGYGYTF
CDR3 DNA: TGTGCCAGCAGTGTAACCGGGACACCGGGGGGCTATGGCTACACCTTC

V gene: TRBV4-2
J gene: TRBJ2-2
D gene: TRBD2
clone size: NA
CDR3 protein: CASSQTTSGNTGELFF
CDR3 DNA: TGTGCCAGCAGCCAAACTACTAGCGGGAACACCGGGGAGCTGTTTTTT

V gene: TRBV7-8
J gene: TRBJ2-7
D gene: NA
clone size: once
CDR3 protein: CASSFREVQYF
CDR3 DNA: TGTGCCAGCAGCTTCAGGGAGGTGCAGTACTTC

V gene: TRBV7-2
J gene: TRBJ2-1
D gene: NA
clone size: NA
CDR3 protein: CASSVNSYNEQFF
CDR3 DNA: TGTGCCAGCAGCGTCAACTCCTACAATGAGCAGTTCTTC

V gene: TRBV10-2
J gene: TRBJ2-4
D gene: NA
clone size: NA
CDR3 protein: CASSESGRLAKNIQYF
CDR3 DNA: TGCGCCAGCAGTGAAAGTGGAAGACTAGCCAAAAACATTCAGTACTTC

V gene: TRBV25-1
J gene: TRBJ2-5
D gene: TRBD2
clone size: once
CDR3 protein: CATELAAQETQYF
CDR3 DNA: TGTGCCACCGAACTAGCGGCACAAGAGACCCAGTACTTC

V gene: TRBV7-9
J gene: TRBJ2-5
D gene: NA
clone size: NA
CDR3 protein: CASSRGGRYEETQYF
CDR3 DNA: TGTGCCAGCAGTAGGGGGGGAAGGTATGAGGAGACCCAGTACTTC

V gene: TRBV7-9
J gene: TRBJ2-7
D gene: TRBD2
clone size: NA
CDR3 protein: CASSPTSGRTYEQYF
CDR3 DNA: TGTGCCAGCAGCCCGACTAGCGGGAGAACCTACGAGCAGTACTTC

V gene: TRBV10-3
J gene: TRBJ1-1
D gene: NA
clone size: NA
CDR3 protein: CAISDRELRNTEAFF
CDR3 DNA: TGTGCCATCAGTGATAGGGAGTTGAGGAACACTGAAGCTTTCTTT

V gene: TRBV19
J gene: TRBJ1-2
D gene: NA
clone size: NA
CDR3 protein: CASSIRGNYGYTF
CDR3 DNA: TGTGCCAGTAGTATACGGGGAAACTATGGCTACACCTTC

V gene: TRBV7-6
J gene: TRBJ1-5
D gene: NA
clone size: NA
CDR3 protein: CASASNSNQPQHF
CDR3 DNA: TGTGCCAGCGCTAGTAATAGCAATCAGCCCCAGCATTTT

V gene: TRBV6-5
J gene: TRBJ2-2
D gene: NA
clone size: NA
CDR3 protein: CASRPDRLNTGELFF
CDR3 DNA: TGTGCCAGCCGACCCGACAGGTTAAACACCGGGGAGCTGTTTTTT

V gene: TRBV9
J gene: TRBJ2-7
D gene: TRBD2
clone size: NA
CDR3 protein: CASSVYWTSGRGEQYF
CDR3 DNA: TGTGCCAGCAGCGTCTATTGGACTAGCGGGAGAGGGGAGCAGTACTTC

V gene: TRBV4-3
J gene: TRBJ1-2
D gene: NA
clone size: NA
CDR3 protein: CASSGHRGGYTF
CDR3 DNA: TGCGCCAGCAGCGGGCATCGCGGGGGCTACACCTTC

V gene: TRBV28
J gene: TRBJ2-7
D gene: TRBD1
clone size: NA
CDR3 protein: CASVPQGQSYEQYF
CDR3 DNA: TGTGCCAGCGTCCCCCAGGGACAGTCCTACGAGCAGTACTTC

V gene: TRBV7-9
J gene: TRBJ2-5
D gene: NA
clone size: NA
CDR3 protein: CASSFSRDQETQYF
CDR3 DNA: TGTGCCAGCAGCTTTAGCAGGGATCAAGAGACCCAGTACTTC

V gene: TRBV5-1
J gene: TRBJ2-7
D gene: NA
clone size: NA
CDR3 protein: CASSLSGVTYEQYF
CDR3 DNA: TGCGCCAGCAGCTTATCAGGGGTCACCTACGAGCAGTACTTC

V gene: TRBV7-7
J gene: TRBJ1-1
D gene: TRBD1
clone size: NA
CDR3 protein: CASSSLQGLGEAFF
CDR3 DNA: TGTGCTAGCAGCTCTTTACAGGGGCTTGGTGAAGCTTTCTTT

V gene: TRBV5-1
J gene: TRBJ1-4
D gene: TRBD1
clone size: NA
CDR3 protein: CASSRQGNEKLFF
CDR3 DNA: TGCGCCAGCAGCAGACAGGGAAACGAAAAACTGTTTTTT

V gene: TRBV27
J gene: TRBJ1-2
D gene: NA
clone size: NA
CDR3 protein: CASSDYRDHYGYTF
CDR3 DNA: TGTGCCAGCAGCGATTACAGGGACCACTATGGCTACACCTTC

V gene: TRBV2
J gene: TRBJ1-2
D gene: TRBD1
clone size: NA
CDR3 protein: CASSEALGTGTYGYTF
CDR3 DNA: TGTGCCAGCAGTGAAGCGCTTGGGACAGGGACATATGGCTACACCTTC

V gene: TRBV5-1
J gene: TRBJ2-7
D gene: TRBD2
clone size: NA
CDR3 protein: CASSLEAGGPYEQYF
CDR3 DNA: TGCGCCAGCAGCTTGGAGGCGGGAGGGCCCTACGAGCAGTACTTC

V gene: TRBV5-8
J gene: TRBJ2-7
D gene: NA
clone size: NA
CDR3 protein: CASSLSGEGAYEQYF
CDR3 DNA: TGTGCCAGCAGCTTGTCGGGGGAAGGAGCCTACGAGCAGTACTTC

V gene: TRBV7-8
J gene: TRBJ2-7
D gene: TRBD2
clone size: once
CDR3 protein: CASSSATSGRGFYEQYF
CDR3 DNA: TGTGCCAGCAGCTCAGCGACTAGCGGGAGGGGCTTCTACGAGCAGTACTTC

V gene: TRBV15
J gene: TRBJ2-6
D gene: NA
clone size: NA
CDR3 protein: CAFRGSSGANVLTF
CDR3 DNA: TGTGCCTTCCGGGGGTCCTCTGGGGCCAACGTCCTGACTTTC

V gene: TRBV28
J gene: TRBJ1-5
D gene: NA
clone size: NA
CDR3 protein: CASTPERGNQPQHF
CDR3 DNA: TGTGCCAGCACTCCTGAGAGGGGGAATCAGCCCCAGCATTTT

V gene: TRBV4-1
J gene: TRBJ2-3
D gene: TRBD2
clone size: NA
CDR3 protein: CASSHPSGGEDTQYF
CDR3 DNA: TGCGCCAGCAGCCACCCTAGCGGGGGCGAAGATACGCAGTATTTT

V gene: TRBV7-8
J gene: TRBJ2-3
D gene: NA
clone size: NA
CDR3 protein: CASSFPGSWSGSTDTQYF
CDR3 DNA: TGTGCCAGCAGCTTCCCAGGTTCGTGGAGCGGAAGCACAGATACGCAGTATTTT

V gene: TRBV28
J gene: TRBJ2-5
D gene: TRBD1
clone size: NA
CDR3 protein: CASRGTGLETQYF
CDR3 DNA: TGTGCCAGCAGGGGGACAGGGCTTGAGACCCAGTACTTC

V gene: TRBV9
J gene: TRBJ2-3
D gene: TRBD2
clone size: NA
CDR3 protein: CASSRAGGEADTQYF
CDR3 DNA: TGTGCCAGCAGTAGAGCGGGAGGGGAGGCAGATACGCAGTATTTT

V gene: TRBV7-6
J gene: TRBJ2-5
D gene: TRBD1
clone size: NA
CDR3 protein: CASSLGGQGQETQYF
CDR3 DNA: TGTGCCAGCAGCTTAGGAGGACAGGGGCAAGAGACCCAGTACTTC

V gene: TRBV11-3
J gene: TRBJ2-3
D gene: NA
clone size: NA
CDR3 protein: CASSSGQPLSTDTQYF
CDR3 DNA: TGTGCCAGCAGCTCAGGACAACCCCTGAGCACAGATACGCAGTATTTT

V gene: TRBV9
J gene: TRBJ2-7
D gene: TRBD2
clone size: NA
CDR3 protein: CASSALLAGVGEQYF
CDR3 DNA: TGTGCCAGCAGCGCTTTACTAGCGGGAGTTGGCGAGCAGTACTTC

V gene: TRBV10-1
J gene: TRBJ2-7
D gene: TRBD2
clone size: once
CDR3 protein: CASSDVLAGELYEQYF
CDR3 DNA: TGCGCCAGCAGTGATGTTCTAGCGGGCGAACTTTACGAGCAGTACTTC

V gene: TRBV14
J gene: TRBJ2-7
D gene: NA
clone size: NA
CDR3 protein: CASSQDIRTSSYEQYF
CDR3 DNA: TGTGCCAGCAGCCAAGATATAAGGACATCCTCCTACGAGCAGTACTTC

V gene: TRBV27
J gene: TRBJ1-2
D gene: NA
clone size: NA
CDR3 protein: CASSPGRYGYTF
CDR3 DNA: TGTGCCAGCAGTCCAGGGAGGTATGGCTACACCTTC

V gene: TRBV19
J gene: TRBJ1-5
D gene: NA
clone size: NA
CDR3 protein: CASTEDRISNQPQHF
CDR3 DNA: TGTGCCAGTACCGAGGACAGAATTAGCAATCAGCCCCAGCATTTT

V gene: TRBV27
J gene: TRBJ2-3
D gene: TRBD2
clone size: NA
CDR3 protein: CASSLAGGYTDTQYF
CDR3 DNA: TGTGCCAGCAGTTTAGCGGGAGGGTACACAGATACGCAGTATTTT

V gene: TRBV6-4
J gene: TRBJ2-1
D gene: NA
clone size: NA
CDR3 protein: CASSDGFNEQFF
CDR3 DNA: TGTGCCAGCAGTGACGGCTTCAATGAGCAGTTCTTC